Listed below are T cell receptor beta chains from one sample, sequenced in a study of vaccination effects on CD4 cells after COVID-19. Assay used: immunoSEQ multiplex PCR; TCRdb lists only in-frame clones, some missing. Of about 73,000 clones listed, 73% are singletons. No antigen is known for these receptors. Sequencing was performed on CD4+ T cells from PBMCs cultured without peptide, taken after COVID-19 vaccination. These receptors were collected from a human donor who received a COVID-19 vaccine. CDR3s include the opening cysteine and the closing phenylalanine or tryptophan. Fields, in order: J gene, CDR3 length, clone size, V gene, D gene, CDR3 DNA, CDR3 protein. D genes are given only for firm matches. Size values are once, few and many counts, or a class for expanded clones, and some rows have none.

J: TRBJ2-2; length: 16; size: few; V: TRBV7-9; D: -; DNA: TGTGCCAGCAGCTTATATGGGGGTCCGAACACCGGGGAGCTGTTTTTT; CDR3: CASSLYGGPNTGELFF
J: TRBJ1-5; length: 13; size: -; V: TRBV5-8; D: -; DNA: TGTGCCAGCAGCTTCTTCAGCAATCAGCCCCAGCATTTT; CDR3: CASSFFSNQPQHF
J: TRBJ2-3; length: 17; size: -; V: TRBV24-1; D: TRBD2; DNA: TGTGCCACCAGTGACCCCCAAGCGGGGGGATTCACAGATACGCAGTATTTT; CDR3: CATSDPQAGGFTDTQYF
J: TRBJ2-1; length: 15; size: -; V: TRBV6-2/TRBV6-3; D: TRBD2; DNA: TGTGCCAGCAGTTACACCGGGACTATCTACAATGAGCAGTTCTTC; CDR3: CASSYTGTIYNEQFF
J: TRBJ2-4; length: 15; size: -; V: TRBV3-1/TRBV3-2; D: -; DNA: TGTGCCAGCAGAGGAGGGGGCGCGTCCAAAAACATTCAGTACTTC; CDR3: CASRGGGASKNIQYF
J: TRBJ2-5; length: 14; size: few; V: TRBV6-5; D: TRBD2; DNA: TGTGCCAGCAGTTACTCTAGCGGGTCTGAGACCCAGTACTTC; CDR3: CASSYSSGSETQYF
J: TRBJ1-2; length: 10; size: -; V: TRBV20-1; D: -; DNA: TGCAGTGCTCCTTCGGCGACGATTACCTTC; CDR3: CSAPSATITF
J: TRBJ2-1; length: 15; size: -; V: TRBV11-3; D: -; DNA: TGTGCCAGCAGCCCCGGACGGGTTTCCTACAATGAGCAGTTCTTC; CDR3: CASSPGRVSYNEQFF
J: TRBJ1-6; length: 15; size: -; V: TRBV6-6; D: -; DNA: TGTGCCAGCAGTTATATCCAGGCCCCAGAGGGACCCCTCCACTTT; CDR3: CASSYIQAPEGPLHF
J: TRBJ2-2; length: 14; size: -; V: TRBV6-5; D: TRBD1; DNA: TGTGCCAGCAGTCTGGACAGGGCCACCGGGGAGCTGTTTTTT; CDR3: CASSLDRATGELFF
J: TRBJ1-1; length: 14; size: few; V: TRBV13; D: -; DNA: TGTGCCAGCAGCTTAGCCAGTCTCCTAACTGAAGCTTTCTTT; CDR3: CASSLASLLTEAFF
J: TRBJ2-5; length: 13; size: -; V: TRBV18; D: -; DNA: TGTGCCAGCTCACCTGTCAGGCAAGAGACCCAGTACTTC; CDR3: CASSPVRQETQYF
J: TRBJ1-6; length: 14; size: -; V: TRBV7-9; D: -; DNA: TGTGCCAGCAGCTTAGACACAGCCAATTCACCCCTCCACTTT; CDR3: CASSLDTANSPLHF
J: TRBJ2-3; length: 15; size: -; V: TRBV27; D: -; DNA: TGTGCCAGCAGTCAGCGGTGGGAGAACACAGATACGCAGTATTTT; CDR3: CASSQRWENTDTQYF
J: TRBJ1-3; length: 13; size: -; V: TRBV7-8; D: -; DNA: TGTGCCAGCAGCTTAGCGAAAGGAAACACCATATATTTT; CDR3: CASSLAKGNTIYF
J: TRBJ2-6; length: 14; size: -; V: TRBV24-1; D: TRBD1; DNA: TGTGCCACCAGTGATGGGGGACAGGTTAGCGTCCTGACTTTC; CDR3: CATSDGGQVSVLTF
J: TRBJ1-2; length: 15; size: -; V: TRBV7-2; D: TRBD1; DNA: TGTGCCAGCAGCTTAGAAGCGGGACAGGGCCATGGCTACACCTTC; CDR3: CASSLEAGQGHGYTF
J: TRBJ2-5; length: 16; size: -; V: TRBV7-2; D: -; DNA: TGTGCCAGCAGCTTTAGTTTTTTAGCCGTAGGAGAGACCCAGTACTTC; CDR3: CASSFSFLAVGETQYF
J: TRBJ2-3; length: 14; size: -; V: TRBV5-1; D: -; DNA: TGCGCCAGCAGCTCTGGGATTAGCACAGATACGCAGTATTTT; CDR3: CASSSGISTDTQYF
J: TRBJ1-6; length: 13; size: few; V: TRBV12-3/TRBV12-4; D: -; DNA: TGTGCCAGCAGTTTAGACAGATTCTCACCCCTCCACTTT; CDR3: CASSLDRFSPLHF
J: TRBJ1-5; length: 15; size: -; V: TRBV6-2/TRBV6-3; D: TRBD1; DNA: TGTGCCAGCAGCCCGACAGGGGGCAACAATCAGCCCCAGCATTTT; CDR3: CASSPTGGNNQPQHF
J: TRBJ1-2; length: 13; size: -; V: TRBV19; D: -; DNA: TGTGCCAGTAGTATAGCTGATACCTATGGCTACACCTTC; CDR3: CASSIADTYGYTF
J: TRBJ2-5; length: 14; size: -; V: TRBV6-5; D: TRBD2; DNA: TGTGCCAGCTACACCGGGACTAGCGTTGAGACCCAGTACTTC; CDR3: CASYTGTSVETQYF
J: TRBJ2-1; length: 15; size: -; V: TRBV24-1; D: TRBD1; DNA: TGTGCCACCAGAAAGACAGGGAGCTCCTACAATGAGCAGTTCTTC; CDR3: CATRKTGSSYNEQFF
J: TRBJ1-1; length: 15; size: -; V: TRBV6-5; D: TRBD1; DNA: TGTGCCAGCAGTTACTCGACAGGGCGGGACACTGAAGCTTTCTTT; CDR3: CASSYSTGRDTEAFF
J: TRBJ1-1; length: 13; size: -; V: TRBV7-3; D: -; DNA: TGTGCCAGCAGCTCACCAGGGGCCTCTGAAGCTTTCTTT; CDR3: CASSSPGASEAFF
J: TRBJ1-1; length: 11; size: -; V: TRBV2; D: -; DNA: TGTGCCAGCAGTAGGGAGATTGAAGCTTTCTTT; CDR3: CASSREIEAFF
J: TRBJ2-5; length: 15; size: -; V: TRBV7-2; D: -; DNA: TGTGCCAGCAGCTTAGGACGGTGGAGGGAAGAGACCCAGTACTTC; CDR3: CASSLGRWREETQYF
J: TRBJ1-3; length: 17; size: -; V: TRBV7-2; D: -; DNA: TGTGCCAGCAGCCAACAGGGCGCCCTCGTCTCTGGAAACACCATATATTTT; CDR3: CASSQQGALVSGNTIYF
J: TRBJ2-1; length: 14; size: -; V: TRBV24-1; D: TRBD1; DNA: TGTGCCACCAGTGGGGACAGGAATTACAATGAGCAGTTCTTC; CDR3: CATSGDRNYNEQFF
J: TRBJ1-2; length: 15; size: -; V: TRBV24-1; D: TRBD1; DNA: TGTGCCACCAGTGAGGACAGGGGCACTCACTATGGCTACACCTTC; CDR3: CATSEDRGTHYGYTF
J: TRBJ2-5; length: 16; size: -; V: TRBV18; D: -; DNA: TGTGCCAGCTCACCACCGATAGGGCAGACGCAAGAGACCCAGTACTTC; CDR3: CASSPPIGQTQETQYF
J: TRBJ1-1; length: 11; size: few; V: TRBV20-1; D: -; DNA: TGCAGCCTAGTGGAGAACACTGAAGCTTTCTTT; CDR3: CSLVENTEAFF
J: TRBJ1-6; length: 14; size: few; V: TRBV7-9; D: -; DNA: TGTGCCAGCAGCCTCGGGATTAATGGTTCACCCCTCCACTTT; CDR3: CASSLGINGSPLHF
J: TRBJ1-1; length: 17; size: -; V: TRBV10-2; D: -; DNA: TGCGCCAGCAGTCTCAGCAGGGGCGCAACAAGAGTGAATGAAGCTTTCTTT; CDR3: CASSLSRGATRVNEAFF
J: TRBJ1-6; length: 12; size: -; V: TRBV6-5; D: -; DNA: TGTGCCAGCAAGGCAGGATTTTCACCCCTCCACTTT; CDR3: CASKAGFSPLHF
J: TRBJ1-5; length: 13; size: -; V: TRBV2; D: -; DNA: TGTGCCAGCAGTGAAGCGCGCGGTCAGCCCCAGCATTTT; CDR3: CASSEARGQPQHF
J: TRBJ2-2; length: 15; size: few; V: TRBV19; D: -; DNA: TGTGCCAGTAGTTCCGGACTACAGGGTACCGGGGAGCTGTTTTTT; CDR3: CASSSGLQGTGELFF
J: TRBJ1-4; length: 15; size: -; V: TRBV30; D: TRBD1; DNA: TGTGCCTGGAGTTTTGCGGCAGGGGGCGGTGAAAAACTGTTTTTT; CDR3: CAWSFAAGGGEKLFF
J: TRBJ1-1; length: 13; size: -; V: TRBV29-1; D: -; DNA: TGCAGCGTTGTTTTAGGTGTGAACACTGAAGCTTTCTTT; CDR3: CSVVLGVNTEAFF
J: TRBJ2-5; length: 15; size: -; V: TRBV5-8; D: TRBD1; DNA: TGTGCCAGCAGCCCGACAGGGGGGGCGAGAGAGACCCAGTACTTC; CDR3: CASSPTGGARETQYF
J: TRBJ2-2; length: 16; size: -; V: TRBV11-1; D: -; DNA: TGTGCCAGCAGCCCCCGGGCTGACTCAGACACCGGGGAGCTGTTTTTT; CDR3: CASSPRADSDTGELFF
J: TRBJ1-5; length: 14; size: -; V: TRBV27; D: -; DNA: TGTGCCAGCAGATCCGGATATAGCAATCAGCCCCAGCATTTT; CDR3: CASRSGYSNQPQHF
J: TRBJ1-1; length: 12; size: once; V: TRBV7-8; D: -; DNA: TGTGCCAGCAGCCTAGATAGGGCTGAAGCTTTCTTT; CDR3: CASSLDRAEAFF
J: TRBJ1-2; length: 11; size: once; V: TRBV6-5; D: -; DNA: TGTGCCAGCGGGGGCGGCTATGGCTACACCTTC; CDR3: CASGGGYGYTF
J: TRBJ1-2; length: 16; size: -; V: TRBV5-1; D: TRBD1; DNA: TGCGCCAGCAGCTTGGGACAGGGGCTAGCTAACTATGGCTACACCTTC; CDR3: CASSLGQGLANYGYTF
J: TRBJ2-4; length: 15; size: -; V: TRBV6-5; D: -; DNA: TGTGCCAGCAGTTACTCGATTCTTGCGTCCAACGTCCAGTACTTC; CDR3: CASSYSILASNVQYF
J: TRBJ1-1; length: 11; size: once; V: TRBV12-3/TRBV12-4; D: -; DNA: TGTGCCAGCGGCCGGGCCACTGAAGCTTTCTTT; CDR3: CASGRATEAFF
J: TRBJ1-2; length: 16; size: -; V: TRBV15; D: -; DNA: TGTGCCACCAGCAGAGAGGGGGGCAGACTTAACTATGGCTACACCTTC; CDR3: CATSREGGRLNYGYTF
J: TRBJ2-2; length: 15; size: -; V: TRBV29-1; D: -; DNA: TGCAGCTCACTAGGGCAGGGGGGGTTTACCGGGGAGCTGTTTTTT; CDR3: CSSLGQGGFTGELFF
J: TRBJ1-5; length: 15; size: -; V: TRBV6-2/TRBV6-3; D: TRBD1; DNA: TGTGCCAGCAGTAGGGGGCGAAATAGCAATCAGCCCCAGCATTTT; CDR3: CASSRGRNSNQPQHF